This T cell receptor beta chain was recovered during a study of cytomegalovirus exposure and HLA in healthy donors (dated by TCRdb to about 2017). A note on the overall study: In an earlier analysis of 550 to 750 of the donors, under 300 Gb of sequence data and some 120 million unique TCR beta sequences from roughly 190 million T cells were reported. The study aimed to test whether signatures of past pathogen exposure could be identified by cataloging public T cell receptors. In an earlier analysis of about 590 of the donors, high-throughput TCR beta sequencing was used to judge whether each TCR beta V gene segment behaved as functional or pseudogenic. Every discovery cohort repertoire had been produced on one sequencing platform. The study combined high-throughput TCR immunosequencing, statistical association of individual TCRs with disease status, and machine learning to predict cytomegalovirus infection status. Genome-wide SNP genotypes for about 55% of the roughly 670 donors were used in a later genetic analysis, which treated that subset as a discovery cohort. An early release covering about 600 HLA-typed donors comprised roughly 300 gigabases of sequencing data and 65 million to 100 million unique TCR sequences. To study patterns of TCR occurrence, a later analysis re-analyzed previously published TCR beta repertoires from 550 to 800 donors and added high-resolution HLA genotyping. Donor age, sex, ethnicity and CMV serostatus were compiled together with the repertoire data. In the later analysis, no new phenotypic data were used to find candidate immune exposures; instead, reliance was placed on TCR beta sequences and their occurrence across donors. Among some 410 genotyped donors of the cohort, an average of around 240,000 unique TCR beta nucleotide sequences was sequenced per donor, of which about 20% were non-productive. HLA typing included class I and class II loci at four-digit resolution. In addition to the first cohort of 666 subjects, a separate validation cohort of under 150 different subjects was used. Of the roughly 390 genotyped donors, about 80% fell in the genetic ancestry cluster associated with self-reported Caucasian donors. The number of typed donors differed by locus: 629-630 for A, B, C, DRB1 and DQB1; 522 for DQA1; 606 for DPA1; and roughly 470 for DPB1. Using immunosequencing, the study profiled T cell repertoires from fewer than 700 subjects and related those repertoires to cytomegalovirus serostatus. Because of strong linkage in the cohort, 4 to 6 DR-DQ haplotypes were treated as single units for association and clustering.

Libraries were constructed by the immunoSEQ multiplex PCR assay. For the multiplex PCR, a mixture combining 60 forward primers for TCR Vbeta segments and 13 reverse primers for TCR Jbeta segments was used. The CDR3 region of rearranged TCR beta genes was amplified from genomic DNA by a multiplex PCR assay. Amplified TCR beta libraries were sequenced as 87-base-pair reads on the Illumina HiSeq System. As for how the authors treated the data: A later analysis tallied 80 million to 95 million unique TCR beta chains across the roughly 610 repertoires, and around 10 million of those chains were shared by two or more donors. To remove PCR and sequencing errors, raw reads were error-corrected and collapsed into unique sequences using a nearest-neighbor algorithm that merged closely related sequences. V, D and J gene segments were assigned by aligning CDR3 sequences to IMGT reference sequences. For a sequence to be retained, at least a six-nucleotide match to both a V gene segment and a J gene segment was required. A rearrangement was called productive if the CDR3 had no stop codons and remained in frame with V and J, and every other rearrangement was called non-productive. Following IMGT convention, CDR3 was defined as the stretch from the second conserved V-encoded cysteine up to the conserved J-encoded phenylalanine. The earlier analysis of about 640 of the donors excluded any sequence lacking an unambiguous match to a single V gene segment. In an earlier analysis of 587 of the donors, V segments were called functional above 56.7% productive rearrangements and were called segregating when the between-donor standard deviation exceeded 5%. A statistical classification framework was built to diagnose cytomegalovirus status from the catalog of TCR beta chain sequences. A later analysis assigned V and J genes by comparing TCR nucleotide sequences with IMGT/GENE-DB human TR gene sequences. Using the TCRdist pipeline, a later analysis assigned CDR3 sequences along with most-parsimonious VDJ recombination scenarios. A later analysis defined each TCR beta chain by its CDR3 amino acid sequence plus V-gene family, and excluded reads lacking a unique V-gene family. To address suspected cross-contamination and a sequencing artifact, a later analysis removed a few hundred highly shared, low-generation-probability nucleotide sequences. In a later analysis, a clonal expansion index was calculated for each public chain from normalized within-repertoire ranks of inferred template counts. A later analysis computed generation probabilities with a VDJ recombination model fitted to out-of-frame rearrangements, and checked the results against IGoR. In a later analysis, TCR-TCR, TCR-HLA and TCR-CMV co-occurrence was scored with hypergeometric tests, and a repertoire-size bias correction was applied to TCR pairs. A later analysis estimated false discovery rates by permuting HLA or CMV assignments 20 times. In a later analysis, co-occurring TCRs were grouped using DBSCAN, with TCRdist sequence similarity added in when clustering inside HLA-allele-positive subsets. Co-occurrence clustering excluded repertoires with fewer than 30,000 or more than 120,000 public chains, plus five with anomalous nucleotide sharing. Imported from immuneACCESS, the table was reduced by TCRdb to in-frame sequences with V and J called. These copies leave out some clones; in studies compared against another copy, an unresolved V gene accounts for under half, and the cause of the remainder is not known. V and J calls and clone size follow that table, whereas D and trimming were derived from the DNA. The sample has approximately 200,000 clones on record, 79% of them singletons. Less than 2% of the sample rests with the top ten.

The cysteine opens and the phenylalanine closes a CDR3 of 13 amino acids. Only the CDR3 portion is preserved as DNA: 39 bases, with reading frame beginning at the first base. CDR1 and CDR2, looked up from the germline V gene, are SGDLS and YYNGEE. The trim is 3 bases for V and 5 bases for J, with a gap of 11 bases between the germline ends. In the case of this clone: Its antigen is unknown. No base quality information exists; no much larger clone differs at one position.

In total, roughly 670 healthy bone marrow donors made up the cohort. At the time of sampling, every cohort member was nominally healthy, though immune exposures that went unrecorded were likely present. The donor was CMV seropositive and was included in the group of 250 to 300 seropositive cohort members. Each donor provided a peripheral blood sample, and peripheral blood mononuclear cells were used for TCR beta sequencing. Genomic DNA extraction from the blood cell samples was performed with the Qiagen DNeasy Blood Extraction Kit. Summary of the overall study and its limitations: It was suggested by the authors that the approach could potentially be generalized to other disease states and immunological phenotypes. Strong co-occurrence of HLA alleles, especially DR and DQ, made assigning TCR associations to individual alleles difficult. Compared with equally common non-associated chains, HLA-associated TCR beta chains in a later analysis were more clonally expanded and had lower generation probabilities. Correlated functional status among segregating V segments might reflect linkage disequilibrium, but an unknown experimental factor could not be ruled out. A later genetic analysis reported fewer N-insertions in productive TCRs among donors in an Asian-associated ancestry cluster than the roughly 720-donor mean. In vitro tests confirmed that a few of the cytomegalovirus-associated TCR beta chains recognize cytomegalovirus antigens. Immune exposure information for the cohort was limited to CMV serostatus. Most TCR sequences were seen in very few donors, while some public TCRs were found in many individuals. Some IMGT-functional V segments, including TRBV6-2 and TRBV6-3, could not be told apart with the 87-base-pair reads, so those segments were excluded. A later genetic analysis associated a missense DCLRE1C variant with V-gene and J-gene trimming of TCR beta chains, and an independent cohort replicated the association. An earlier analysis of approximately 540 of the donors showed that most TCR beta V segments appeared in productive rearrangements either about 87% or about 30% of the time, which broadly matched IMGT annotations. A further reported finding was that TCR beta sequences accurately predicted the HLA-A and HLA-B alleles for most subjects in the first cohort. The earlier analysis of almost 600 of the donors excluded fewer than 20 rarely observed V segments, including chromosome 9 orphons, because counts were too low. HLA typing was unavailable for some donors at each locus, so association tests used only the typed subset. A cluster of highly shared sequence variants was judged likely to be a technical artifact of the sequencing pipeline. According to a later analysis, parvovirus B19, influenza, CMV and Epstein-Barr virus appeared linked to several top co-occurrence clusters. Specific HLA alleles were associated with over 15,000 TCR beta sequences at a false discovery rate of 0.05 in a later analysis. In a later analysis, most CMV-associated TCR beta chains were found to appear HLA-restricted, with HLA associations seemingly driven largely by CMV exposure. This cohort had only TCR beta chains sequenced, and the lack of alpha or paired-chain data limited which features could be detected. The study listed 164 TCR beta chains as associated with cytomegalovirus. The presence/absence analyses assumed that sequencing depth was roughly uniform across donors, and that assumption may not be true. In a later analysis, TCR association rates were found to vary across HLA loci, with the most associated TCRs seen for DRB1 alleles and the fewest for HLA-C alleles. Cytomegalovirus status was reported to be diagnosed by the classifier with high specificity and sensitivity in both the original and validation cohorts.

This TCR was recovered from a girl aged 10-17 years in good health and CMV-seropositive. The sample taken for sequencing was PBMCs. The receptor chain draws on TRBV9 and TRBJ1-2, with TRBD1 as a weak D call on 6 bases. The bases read TGTGCCAGCAGCGACGGGACAAATTATGGCTACACCTTC. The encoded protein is CASSDGTNYGYTF.